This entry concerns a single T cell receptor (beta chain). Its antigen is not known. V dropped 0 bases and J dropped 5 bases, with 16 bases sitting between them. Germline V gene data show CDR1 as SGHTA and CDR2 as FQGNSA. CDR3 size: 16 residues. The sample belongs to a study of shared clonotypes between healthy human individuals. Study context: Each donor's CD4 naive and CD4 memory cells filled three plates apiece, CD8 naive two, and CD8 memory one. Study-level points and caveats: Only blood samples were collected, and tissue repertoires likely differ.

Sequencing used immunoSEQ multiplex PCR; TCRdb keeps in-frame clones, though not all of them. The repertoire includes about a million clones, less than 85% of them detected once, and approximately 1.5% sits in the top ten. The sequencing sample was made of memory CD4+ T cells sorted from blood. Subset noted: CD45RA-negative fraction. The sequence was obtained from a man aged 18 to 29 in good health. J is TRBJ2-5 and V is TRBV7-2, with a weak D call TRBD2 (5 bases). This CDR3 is CASSLAHVSGSETQYF. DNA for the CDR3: TGTGCCAGCAGCTTAGCGCATGTCAGCGGTTCCGAGACCCAGTACTTC.